This is a list of T cell receptor beta chains from one sample in a study of T cells in Graves' hyperthyroidism and ophthalmopathy. TCRdb ran MiXCR on the multiplex PCR reads and lists one entry per CDR3 protein. The data show 490,000 or so distinct CDR3 sequences, 35% to 50% seen once. Source material: peripheral blood or thyroid tissue (not recorded which). The receptors derive from an adult woman with Graves' disease, either hyperthyroidism or ophthalmopathy (not recorded which). The CDR3 runs from the conserved cysteine through the conserved F or W. The D gene is left open where the match is weak. A clone size is listed for some rows: how often the clone was seen (once, few, many), or a class if it is expanded.

d_call,j_call,v_call,clone_size,cdr3_nt,cdr3_aa
TRBD1,TRBJ1-6,TRBV7-9,.,TGTGCCAGCAGCCCGACAGGGCCTGGTAATTCACCCCTCCACTTT,CASSPTGPGNSPLHF
TRBD2,TRBJ2-6,TRBV20-1,few,TGCAGTGCACGACAGGGACTAGCGAACTCTGGGGCCAACGTCCTGACTTTC,CSARQGLANSGANVLTF
.,TRBJ2-2,TRBV7-9,.,TGTGCCAGCAGCTTCATGGGTCCCGGGGAGCTGTTTTTT,CASSFMGPGELFF
.,TRBJ1-5,TRBV12-3/TRBV12-4,many,TGTGCCAGCAGCCCGACTTTAAATCAGCCCCAGCATTTT,CASSPTLNQPQHF
.,TRBJ1-2,TRBV15,.,TGTGCCACCAGCCGCAGAGTCAGGGACCTGATTAATGGCTACACCTTC,CATSRRVRDLINGYTF
TRBD1,TRBJ2-7,TRBV7-9,.,TGTGCCAGCAGTCATCAGGGGGACGGAACCTACGAGCAGTACTTC,CASSHQGDGTYEQYF
.,TRBJ1-5,TRBV2,.,TGTGCCAGCAGTGATCTGGGTAGCAATCAGCCCCAGCATTTT,CASSDLGSNQPQHF
.,TRBJ2-2,TRBV2,.,TGTGCCAGCAGTGATGAGGCCGTAACTAACACCGGGGAGCTGTTTTTT,CASSDEAVTNTGELFF
TRBD1,TRBJ1-2,TRBV7-2,.,TGTGCCAGCAGCCCGCAGGGGGCGCGGAACTATGGCTACACCTTC,CASSPQGARNYGYTF
.,TRBJ2-7,TRBV2,.,TGTGCCAGCAGTGGTAAAACTATCCAAAGGCTCGTTGGGTCCTACGAGCAGTACTTC,CASSGKTIQRLVGSYEQYF
.,TRBJ2-7,TRBV10-3,few,TGTGCCATCTTTTGTGAAGGGTGCTACGAGCAGTACTTC,CAIFCEGCYEQYF
.,TRBJ2-7,TRBV7-9,.,TGTGCCAGCAGCAGACCCTCCTACGAGCAGTACTTC,CASSRPSYEQYF
TRBD1,TRBJ1-3,TRBV20-1,many,TGCAGTGCTAGGAGCTCAGGGGGCGTAGGGAACACCATATATTTT,CSARSSGGVGNTIYF
TRBD2,TRBJ2-7,TRBV6-5,.,TGTGCCAGCAGTTACTCGGGGACTAGCATATACGAGCAGTACTTC,CASSYSGTSIYEQYF
.,TRBJ1-5,TRBV19,.,TGTGCCAGTTCTCCTGGACAGCGTAGCAATCAGCCCCAGCATTTT,CASSPGQRSNQPQHF